Described below is a single TCR beta chain sequence and its context. It was with 60 Vbeta and 13 Jbeta primers that the PCR ran. In the original workflow: Around 11 million of some 80 million unique TCR beta chains were shared, per a later count. Profiling relied on immunoSEQ multiplex PCR, and the TCRdb table lists in-frame clones only, not all of them. V, J and clone size derive from that table, while D and trimming were established from the DNA sequence. Among under 200,000 clones listed, over 75% were seen once. V lost 5 bases and J lost 5, with 16 bases in between. The CDR3 spans 15 residues. Looked up from germline, CDR1 is SEHNR and CDR2 is FQNEAQ (reference sequence). The data were obtained in a study of cytomegalovirus exposure and HLA in healthy donors.

The source material was PBMCs. The receptor was derived from a woman in her 30s in good health and CMV-seronegative. The chain combines TRBV7-9 with TRBJ2-1, with D uncertain. The chain's CDR3 is CASSLVFFGHNEQFF. CDR3 in DNA: TGTGCCAGCAGCCTCGTCTTTTTCGGTCACAATGAGCAGTTCTTC.